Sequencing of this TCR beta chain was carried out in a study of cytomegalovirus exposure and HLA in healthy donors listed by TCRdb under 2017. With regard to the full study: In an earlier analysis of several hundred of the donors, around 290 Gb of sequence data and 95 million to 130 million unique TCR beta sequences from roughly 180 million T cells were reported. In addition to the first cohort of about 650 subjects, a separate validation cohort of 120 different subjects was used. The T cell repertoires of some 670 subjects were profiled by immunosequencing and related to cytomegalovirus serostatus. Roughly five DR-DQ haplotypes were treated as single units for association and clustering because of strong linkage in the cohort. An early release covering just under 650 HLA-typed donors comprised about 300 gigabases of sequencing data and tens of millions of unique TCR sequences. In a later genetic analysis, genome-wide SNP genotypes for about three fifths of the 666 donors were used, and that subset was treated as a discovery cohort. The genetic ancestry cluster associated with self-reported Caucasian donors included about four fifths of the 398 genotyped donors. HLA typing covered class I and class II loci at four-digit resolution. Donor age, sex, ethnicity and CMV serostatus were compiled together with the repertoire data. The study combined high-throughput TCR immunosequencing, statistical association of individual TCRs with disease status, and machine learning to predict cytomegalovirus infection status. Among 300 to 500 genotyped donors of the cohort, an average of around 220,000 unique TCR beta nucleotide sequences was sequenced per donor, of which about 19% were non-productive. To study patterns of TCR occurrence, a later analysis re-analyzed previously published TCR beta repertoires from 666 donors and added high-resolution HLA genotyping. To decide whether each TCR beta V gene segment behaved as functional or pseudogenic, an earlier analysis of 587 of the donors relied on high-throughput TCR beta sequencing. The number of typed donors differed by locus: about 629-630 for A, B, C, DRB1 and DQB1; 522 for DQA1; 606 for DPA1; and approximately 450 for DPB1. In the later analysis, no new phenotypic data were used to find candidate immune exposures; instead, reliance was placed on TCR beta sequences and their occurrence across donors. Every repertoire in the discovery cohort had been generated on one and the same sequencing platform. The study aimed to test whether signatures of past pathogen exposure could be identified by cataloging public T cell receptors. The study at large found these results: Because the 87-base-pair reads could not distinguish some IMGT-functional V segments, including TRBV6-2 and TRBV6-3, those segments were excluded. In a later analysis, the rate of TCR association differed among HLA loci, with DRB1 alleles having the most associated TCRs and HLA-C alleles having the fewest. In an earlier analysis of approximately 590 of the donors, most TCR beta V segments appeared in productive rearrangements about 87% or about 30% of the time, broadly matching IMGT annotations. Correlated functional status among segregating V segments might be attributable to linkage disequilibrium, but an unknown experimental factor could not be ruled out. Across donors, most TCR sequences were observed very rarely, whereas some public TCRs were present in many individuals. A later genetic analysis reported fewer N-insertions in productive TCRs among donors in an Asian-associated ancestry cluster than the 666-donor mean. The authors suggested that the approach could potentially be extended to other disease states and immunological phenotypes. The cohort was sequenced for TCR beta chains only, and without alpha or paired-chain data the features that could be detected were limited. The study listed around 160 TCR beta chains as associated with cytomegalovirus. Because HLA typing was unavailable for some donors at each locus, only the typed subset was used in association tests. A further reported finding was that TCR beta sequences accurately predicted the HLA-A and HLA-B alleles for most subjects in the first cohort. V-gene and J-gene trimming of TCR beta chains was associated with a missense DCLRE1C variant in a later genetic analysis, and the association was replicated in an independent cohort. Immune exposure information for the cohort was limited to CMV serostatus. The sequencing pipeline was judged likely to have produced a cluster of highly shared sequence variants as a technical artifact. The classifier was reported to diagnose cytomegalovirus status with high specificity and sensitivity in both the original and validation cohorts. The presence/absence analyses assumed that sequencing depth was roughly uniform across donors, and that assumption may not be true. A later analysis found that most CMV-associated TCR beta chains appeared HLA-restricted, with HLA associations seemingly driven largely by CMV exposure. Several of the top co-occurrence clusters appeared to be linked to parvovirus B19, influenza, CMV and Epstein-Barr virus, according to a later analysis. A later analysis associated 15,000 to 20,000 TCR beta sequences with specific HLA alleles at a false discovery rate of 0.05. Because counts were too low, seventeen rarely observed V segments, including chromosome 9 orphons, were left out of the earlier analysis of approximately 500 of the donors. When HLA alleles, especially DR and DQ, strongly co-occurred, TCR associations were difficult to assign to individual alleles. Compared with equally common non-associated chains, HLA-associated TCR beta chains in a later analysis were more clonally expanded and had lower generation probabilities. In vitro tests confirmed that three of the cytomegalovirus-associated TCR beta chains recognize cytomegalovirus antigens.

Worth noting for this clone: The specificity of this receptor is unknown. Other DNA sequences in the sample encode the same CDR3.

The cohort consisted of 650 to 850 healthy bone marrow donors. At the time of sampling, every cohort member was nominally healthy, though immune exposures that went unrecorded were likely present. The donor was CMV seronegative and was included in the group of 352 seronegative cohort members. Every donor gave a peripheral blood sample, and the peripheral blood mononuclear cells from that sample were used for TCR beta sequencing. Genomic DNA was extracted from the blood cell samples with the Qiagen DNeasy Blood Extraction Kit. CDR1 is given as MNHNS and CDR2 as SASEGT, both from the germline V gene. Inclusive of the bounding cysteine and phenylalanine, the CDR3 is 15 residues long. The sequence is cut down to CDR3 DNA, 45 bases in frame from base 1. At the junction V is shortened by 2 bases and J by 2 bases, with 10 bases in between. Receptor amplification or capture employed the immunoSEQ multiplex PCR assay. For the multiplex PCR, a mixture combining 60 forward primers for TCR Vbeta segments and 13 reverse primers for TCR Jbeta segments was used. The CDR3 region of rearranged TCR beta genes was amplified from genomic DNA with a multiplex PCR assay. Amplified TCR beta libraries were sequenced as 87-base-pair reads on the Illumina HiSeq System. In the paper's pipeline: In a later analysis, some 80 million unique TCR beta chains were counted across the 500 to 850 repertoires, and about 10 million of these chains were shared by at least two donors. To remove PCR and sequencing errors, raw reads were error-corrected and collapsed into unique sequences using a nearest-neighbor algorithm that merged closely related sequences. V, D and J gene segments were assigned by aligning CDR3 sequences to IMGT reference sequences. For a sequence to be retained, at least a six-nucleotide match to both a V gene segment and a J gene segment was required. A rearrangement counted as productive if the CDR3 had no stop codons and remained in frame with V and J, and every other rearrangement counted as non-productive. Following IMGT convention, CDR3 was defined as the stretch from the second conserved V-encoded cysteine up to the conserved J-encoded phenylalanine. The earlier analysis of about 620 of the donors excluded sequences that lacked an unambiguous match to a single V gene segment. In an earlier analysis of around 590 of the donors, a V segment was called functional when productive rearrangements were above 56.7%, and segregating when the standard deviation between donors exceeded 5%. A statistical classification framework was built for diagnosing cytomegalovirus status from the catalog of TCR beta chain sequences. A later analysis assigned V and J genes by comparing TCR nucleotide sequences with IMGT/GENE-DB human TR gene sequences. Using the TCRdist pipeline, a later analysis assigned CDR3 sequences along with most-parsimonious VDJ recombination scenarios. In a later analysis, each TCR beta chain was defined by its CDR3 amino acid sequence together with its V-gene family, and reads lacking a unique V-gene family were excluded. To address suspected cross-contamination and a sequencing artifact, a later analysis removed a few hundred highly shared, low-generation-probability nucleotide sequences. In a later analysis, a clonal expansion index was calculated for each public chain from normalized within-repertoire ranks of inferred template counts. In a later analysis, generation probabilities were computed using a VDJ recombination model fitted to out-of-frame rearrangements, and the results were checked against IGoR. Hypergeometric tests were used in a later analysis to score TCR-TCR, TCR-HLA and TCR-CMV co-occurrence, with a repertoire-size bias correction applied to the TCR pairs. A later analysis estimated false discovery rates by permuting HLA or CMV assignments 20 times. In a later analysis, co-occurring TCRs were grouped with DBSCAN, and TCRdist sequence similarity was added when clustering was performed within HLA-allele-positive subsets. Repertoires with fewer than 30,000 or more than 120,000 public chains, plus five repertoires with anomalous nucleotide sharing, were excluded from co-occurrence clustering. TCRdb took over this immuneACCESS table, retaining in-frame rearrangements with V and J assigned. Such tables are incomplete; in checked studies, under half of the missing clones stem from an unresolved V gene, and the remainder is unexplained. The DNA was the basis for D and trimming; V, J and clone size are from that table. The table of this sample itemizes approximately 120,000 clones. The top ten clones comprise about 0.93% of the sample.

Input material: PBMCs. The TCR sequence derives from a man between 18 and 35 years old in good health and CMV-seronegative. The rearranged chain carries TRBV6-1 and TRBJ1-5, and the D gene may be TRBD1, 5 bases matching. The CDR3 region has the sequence CASSELGRGNQPQHF. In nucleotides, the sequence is TGTGCCAGCAGTGAATTGGGCAGGGGCAATCAGCCCCAGCATTTT.